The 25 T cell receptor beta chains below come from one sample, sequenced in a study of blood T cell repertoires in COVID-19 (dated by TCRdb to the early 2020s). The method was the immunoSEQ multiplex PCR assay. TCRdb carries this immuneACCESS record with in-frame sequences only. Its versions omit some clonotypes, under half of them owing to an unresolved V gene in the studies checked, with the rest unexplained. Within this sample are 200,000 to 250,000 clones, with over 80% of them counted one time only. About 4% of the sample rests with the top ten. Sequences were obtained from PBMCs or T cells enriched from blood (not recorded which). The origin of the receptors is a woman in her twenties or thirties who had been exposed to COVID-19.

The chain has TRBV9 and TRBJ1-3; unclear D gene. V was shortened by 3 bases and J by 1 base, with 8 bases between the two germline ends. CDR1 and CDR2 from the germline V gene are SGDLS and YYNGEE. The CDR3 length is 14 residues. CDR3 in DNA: TGTGCCAGCAGCGCCGGTTCATCTGGAAACACCATATATTTT. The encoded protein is CASSAGSSGNTIYF.

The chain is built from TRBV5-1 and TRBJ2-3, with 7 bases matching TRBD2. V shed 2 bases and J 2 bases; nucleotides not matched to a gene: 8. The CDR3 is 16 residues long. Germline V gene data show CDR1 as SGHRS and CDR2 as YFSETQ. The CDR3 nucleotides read TGCGCCAGCAGCTTTACCCTAGCGGCCTACACAGATACGCAGTATTTT. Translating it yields CASSFTLAAYTDTQYF.

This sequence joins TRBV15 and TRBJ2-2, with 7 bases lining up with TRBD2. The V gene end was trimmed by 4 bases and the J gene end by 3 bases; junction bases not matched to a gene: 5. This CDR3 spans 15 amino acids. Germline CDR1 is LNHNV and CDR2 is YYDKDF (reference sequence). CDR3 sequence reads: CATSIRLADTGELFF. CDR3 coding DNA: TGTGCCACCAGCATCCGACTAGCTGACACCGGGGAGCTGTTTTTT.

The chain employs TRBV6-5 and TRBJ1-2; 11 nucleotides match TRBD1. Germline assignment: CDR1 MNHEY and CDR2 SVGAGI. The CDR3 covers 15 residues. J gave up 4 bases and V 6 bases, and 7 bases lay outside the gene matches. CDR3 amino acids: CASRFGQGAGYGYTF. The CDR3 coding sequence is TGTGCCAGCAGATTCGGACAGGGGGCTGGCTATGGCTACACCTTC.

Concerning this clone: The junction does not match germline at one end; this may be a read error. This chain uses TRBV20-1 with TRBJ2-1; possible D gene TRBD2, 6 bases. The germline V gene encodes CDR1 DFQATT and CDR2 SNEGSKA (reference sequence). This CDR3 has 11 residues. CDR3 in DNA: TGCAGTGCTAGAGCTGGACTACCGCCAATCTTC. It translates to CSARAGLPPIF.

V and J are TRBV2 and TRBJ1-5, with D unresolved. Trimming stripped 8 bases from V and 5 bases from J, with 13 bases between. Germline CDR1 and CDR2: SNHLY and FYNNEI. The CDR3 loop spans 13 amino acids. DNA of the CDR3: TGTGCCAGCCAAACCCTGGGAGATCAGCCCCAGCATTTT. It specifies CASQTLGDQPQHF.

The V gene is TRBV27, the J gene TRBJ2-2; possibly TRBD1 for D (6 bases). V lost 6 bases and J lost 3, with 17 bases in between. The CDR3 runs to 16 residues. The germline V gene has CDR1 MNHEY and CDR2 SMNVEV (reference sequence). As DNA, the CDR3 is TGTGCCAGCAGGCGTGTAGGACAGACACACACCGGGGAGCTGTTTTTT. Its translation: CASRRVGQTHTGELFF.

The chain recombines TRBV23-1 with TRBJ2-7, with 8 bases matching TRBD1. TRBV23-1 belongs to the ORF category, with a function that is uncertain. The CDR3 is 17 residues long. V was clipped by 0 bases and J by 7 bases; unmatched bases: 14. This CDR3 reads CASSQSDRTGKGQEQYF. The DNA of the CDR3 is TGCGCCAGCAGTCAATCGGACCGGACAGGGAAAGGTCAGGAGCAGTACTTC.

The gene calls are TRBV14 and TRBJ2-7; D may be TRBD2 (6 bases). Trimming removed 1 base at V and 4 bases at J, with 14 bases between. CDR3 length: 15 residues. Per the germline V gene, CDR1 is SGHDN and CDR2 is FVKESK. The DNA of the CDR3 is TGTGCCAGCAGCCAAGCCGGCGGGAACTTGTACGAGCAGTACTTC. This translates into CASSQAGGNLYEQYF.

CDR3 nucleotide sequence: TGTGCCACCAGCAGTGCCGCTGTAATTAGAGTGTCAGGCTACACCTTC. It is translated as CATSSAAVIRVSGYTF. The J gene is TRBJ1-2, the V gene TRBV15; no clear D gene. The CDR3 has 16 residues. The germline V and J ends were trimmed by 3 bases and 8 bases, with 22 bases remaining between them. The germline V gene encodes CDR1 LNHNV and CDR2 YYDKDF (reference sequence). Drawing the rest from reference TRBV15 and TRBJ1-2, the complete variable domain is DAMVIQNPRYQVTQFGKPVTLSCSQTLNHNVMYWYQQKSSQAPKLLFHYYDKDFNNEADTPDNFQSRRPNTSFCFLDIRSPGLGDTAMYLCATSSAAVIRVSGYTFGSGTRLTVV.

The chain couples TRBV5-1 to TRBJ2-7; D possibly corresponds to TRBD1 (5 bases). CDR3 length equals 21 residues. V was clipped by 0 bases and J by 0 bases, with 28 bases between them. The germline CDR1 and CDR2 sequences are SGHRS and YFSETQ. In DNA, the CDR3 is TGCGCCAGCAGCTTGGAGGATTTGGACACCCGGACGGAAACCTTCTCCTACGAGCAGTACTTC. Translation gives CASSLEDLDTRTETFSYEQYF.

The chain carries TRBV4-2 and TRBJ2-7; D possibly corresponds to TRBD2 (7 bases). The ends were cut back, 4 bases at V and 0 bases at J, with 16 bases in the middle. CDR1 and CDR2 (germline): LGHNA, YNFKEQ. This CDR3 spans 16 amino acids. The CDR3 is CASSLSPGGDSYEQYF. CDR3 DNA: TGTGCCAGCAGCCTCTCCCCGGGGGGCGACTCCTACGAGCAGTACTTC.

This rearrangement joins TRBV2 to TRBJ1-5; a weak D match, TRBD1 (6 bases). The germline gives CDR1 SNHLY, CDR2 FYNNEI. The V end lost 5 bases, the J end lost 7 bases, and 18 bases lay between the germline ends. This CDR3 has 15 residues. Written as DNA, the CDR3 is TGTGCCAGCAGTCCTACCTCAGGGGCCGGCCAGCCCCAGCATTTT. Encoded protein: CASSPTSGAGQPQHF.

CDR3 sequence reads: CSVTGADGYTF. CDR3 in DNA: TGCAGCGTTACAGGTGCGGATGGCTACACCTTC. The rearrangement uses TRBV29-1 and TRBJ1-2; possibly TRBD1 for D (5 bases). V was trimmed by 5 bases and J by 6 bases, leaving 10 bases between them. Germline CDR1 SQVTM, CDR2 ANQGSEA. There are 11 residues in the CDR3. The entire variable domain, with the rest obtained from reference TRBV29-1 and TRBJ1-2, is as follows: SAVISQKPSRDICQRGTSLTIQCQVDSQVTMMFWYRQQPGQSLTLIATANQGSEATYESGFVIDKFPISRPNLTFSTLTVSNMSPEDSSIYLCSVTGADGYTFGSGTRLTVV.

The CDR3 nucleotides are TGTGCCAGTAGTTACCGGACTAGCGGGAGCTTTTACAATGAGCAGTTCTTC. This translates into CASSYRTSGSFYNEQFF. This chain links TRBV19 with TRBJ2-1; 13 bases align to TRBD2. The germline V gene encodes CDR1 LNHDA and CDR2 SQIVND (reference sequence). After removal of 5 bases from V and 4 bases from J, the junction contained 8 bases not matched to a gene. This CDR3 contains 17 residues.

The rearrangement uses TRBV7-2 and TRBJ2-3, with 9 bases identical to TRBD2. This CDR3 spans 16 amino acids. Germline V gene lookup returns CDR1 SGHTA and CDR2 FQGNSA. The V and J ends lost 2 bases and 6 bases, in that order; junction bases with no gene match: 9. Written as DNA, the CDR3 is TGTGCCAGCAGCTTACAGGTTAGCGGGAGAGCCGATACGCAGTATTTT. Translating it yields CASSLQVSGRADTQYF. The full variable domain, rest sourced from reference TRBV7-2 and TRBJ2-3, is GAGVSQSPSNKVTEKGKDVELRCDPISGHTALYWYRQSLGQGLEFLIYFQGNSAPDKSGLPSDRFSAERTGGSVSTLTIQRTQQEDSAVYLCASSLQVSGRADTQYFGPGTRLTVL.

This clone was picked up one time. As DNA, the CDR3 is TGCGCCAGCAGACGTCGACTAGCGGGAGAGGACAATGAGCAGTTCTTC. This translates into CASRRRLAGEDNEQFF. The V gene is TRBV5-1, the J gene TRBJ2-1; the match to TRBD2 covers 12 bases. Trimming cost V 5 bases and J 5 bases; bases outside gene matches: 8. CDR1 is SGHRS and CDR2 is YFSETQ in the germline V gene. CDR3 length: 16 amino acids.

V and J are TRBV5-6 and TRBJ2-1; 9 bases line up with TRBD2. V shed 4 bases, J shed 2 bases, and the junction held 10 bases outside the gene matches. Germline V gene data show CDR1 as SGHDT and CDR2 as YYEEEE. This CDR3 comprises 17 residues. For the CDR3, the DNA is TGTGCCAGCAGCCCCAATCCCCCTAGCGGGGCCTACAATGAGCAGTTCTTC. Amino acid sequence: CASSPNPPSGAYNEQFF.

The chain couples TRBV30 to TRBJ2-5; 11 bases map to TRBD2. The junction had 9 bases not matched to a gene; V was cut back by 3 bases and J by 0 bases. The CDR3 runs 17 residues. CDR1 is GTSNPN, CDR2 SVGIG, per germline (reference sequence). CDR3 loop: CAWRAPGLADYQETQYF. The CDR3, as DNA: TGTGCCTGGAGAGCCCCGGGACTAGCGGACTACCAAGAGACCCAGTACTTC.

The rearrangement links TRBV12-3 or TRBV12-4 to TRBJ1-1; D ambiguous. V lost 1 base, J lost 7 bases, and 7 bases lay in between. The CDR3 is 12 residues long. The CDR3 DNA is TGTGCCAGCAGTTTAGTTGCAGGTGAAGCTTTCTTT. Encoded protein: CASSLVAGEAFF.

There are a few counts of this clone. The CDR3 reads CASSRGLAGVSYEQYF. The CDR3 nucleotides read TGTGCCAGCAGCAGGGGACTAGCGGGAGTTTCCTACGAGCAGTACTTC. The genes are TRBV13 and TRBJ2-7; 14 bases agree with TRBD2. The V gene end was trimmed by 5 bases and the J gene end by 1 base; junction bases not matched to a gene: 4. CDR3 length: 16 residues. CDR1 and CDR2 from the germline V gene are PRHDT and FYEKMQ (reference sequence).

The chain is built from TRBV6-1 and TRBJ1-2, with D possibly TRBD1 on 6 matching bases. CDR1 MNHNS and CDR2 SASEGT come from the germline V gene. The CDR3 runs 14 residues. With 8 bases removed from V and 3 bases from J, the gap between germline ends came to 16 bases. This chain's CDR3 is CASFDIGGYYGYTF. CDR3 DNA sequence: TGTGCCAGCTTTGACATAGGGGGATACTATGGCTACACCTTC.

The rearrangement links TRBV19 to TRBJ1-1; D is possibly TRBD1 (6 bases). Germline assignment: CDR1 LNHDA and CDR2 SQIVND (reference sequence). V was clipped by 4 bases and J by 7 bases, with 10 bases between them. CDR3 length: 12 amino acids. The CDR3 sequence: CASSRQAGEAFF. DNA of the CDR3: TGTGCCAGTAGTAGACAGGCTGGTGAAGCTTTCTTT. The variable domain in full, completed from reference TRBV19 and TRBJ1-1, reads DGGITQSPKYLFRKEGQNVTLSCEQNLNHDAMYWYRQDPGQGLRLIYYSQIVNDFQKGDIAEGYSVSREKKESFPLTVTSAQKNPTAFYLCASSRQAGEAFFGQGTRLTVV.

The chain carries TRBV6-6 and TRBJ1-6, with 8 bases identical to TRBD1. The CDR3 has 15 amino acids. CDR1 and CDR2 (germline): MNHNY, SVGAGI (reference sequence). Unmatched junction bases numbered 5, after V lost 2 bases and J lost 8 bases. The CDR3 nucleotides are TGTGCCAGCAGTTACGCCGGGACAGGTGATTCACCCCTCCACTTT. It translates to CASSYAGTGDSPLHF.

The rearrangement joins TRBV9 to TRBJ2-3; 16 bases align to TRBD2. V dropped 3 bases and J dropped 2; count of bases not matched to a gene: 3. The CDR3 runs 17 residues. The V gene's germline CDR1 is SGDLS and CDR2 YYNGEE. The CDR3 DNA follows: TGTGCCAGCAGCGCGGGACTAGCGGGAGGGTACACAGATACGCAGTATTTT. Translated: CASSAGLAGGYTDTQYF.